Listed below are T cell receptor beta chains from one sample, sequenced in a study of vaccination and CD4 T cells after COVID-19. The antigens of these receptors remain unknown. Using its own MiXCR run on the PCR reads, TCRdb lists one record per CDR3 protein. The sample has over 10,000 distinct CDR3 sequences, roughly 50% seen once; the top ten hold about 18%. Sequenced here: cultured CD4+ T cells from blood, sampled after SARS-CoV-2 vaccination. Every receptor here comes from a human donor with COVID-19. Each CDR3 is given with its conserved first and last residue. D genes are given only for firm matches. Size tells how often a clone was seen (once, few, many) or the class of an expanded clone, and some rows leave it out.

CDR3aa,CDR3nt,abundance,v_gene,j_gene,d_gene
CSALDRDLYNSPLHF,TGCAGTGCCCTGGACAGGGACCTCTATAATTCACCCCTCCACTTT,few,TRBV20-1,TRBJ1-6,TRBD1
CASSLALGSPLHF,TGTGCCAGCAGCTTAGCGCTCGGTTCACCCCTCCACTTT,once,TRBV7-9,TRBJ1-6,NA
CASSPGTSGLESQYF,TGTGCCAGCAGCCCCGGGACTAGCGGACTGGAGTCCCAGTACTTC,NA,TRBV11-3,TRBJ2-5,TRBD2
CASSLRGAANTGELFF,TGTGCCAGCAGTTTGCGCGGGGCGGCGAACACCGGGGAGCTGTTTTTT,NA,TRBV28,TRBJ2-2,NA
CSARNPGQGSGQPQHF,TGCAGTGCTAGAAACCCGGGACAGGGGTCCGGGCAGCCCCAGCATTTT,NA,TRBV20-1,TRBJ1-5,TRBD1
CAISQGREAFF,TGTGCCATCAGCCAGGGCAGAGAAGCTTTCTTT,few,TRBV19,TRBJ1-1,NA
CASSFLGVYGYTF,TGTGCCAGCAGTTTTCTGGGGGTCTATGGCTACACCTTC,once,TRBV27,TRBJ1-2,NA
CASSTRSGGPSSYEQYF,TGTGCCAGCAGTACTCGTTCAGGGGGGCCTAGCTCCTACGAGCAGTACTTC,NA,TRBV6-5,TRBJ2-7,NA
CASSYSPGLSRKNTEAFF,TGTGCCAGCAGTTACTCCCCGGGTTTGTCCCGAAAAAACACTGAAGCTTTCTTT,few,TRBV6-5,TRBJ1-1,NA
CASSQAGQGAGGANVLTF,TGTGCCAGCAGCCAAGCGGGACAGGGGGCGGGTGGGGCCAACGTCCTGACTTTC,NA,TRBV11-3,TRBJ2-6,TRBD1
CASSIRGQGASGYGYTF,TGTGCCAGTAGTATTCGGGGACAGGGGGCGAGTGGATATGGCTACACCTTC,NA,TRBV19,TRBJ1-2,TRBD1
CAWSPNPPGRGANVLTF,TGTGCCTGGAGTCCAAACCCCCCCGGCAGGGGGGCCAACGTCCTGACTTTC,NA,TRBV30,TRBJ2-6,NA
CASSILDRVNTEAFF,TGTGCCAGTAGTATACTCGACAGGGTGAACACTGAAGCTTTCTTT,NA,TRBV19,TRBJ1-1,TRBD1
CASSHPSGGAQGTQYF,TGTGCCAGCAGCCATCCTAGCGGGGGGGCCCAGGGTACGCAGTATTTT,NA,TRBV7-8,TRBJ2-3,TRBD2
CASTPGQGNNQPQHF,TGTGCCAGCACCCCGGGACAGGGGAACAATCAGCCCCAGCATTTT,NA,TRBV6-2/TRBV6-3,TRBJ1-5,TRBD1
CASSGTSDSGELFF,TGTGCCAGCAGTGGGACTAGCGATTCCGGGGAGCTGTTTTTT,NA,TRBV2,TRBJ2-2,TRBD2
CASSIDATGRLDTQYF,TGTGCCAGTAGTATAGATGCCACAGGGAGACTAGATACGCAGTATTTT,NA,TRBV19,TRBJ2-3,NA
CASSPSPTDRGSGNTIYF,TGTGCCAGCAGCCCGAGCCCGACGGACAGGGGCTCTGGAAACACCATATATTTT,once,TRBV7-6,TRBJ1-3,TRBD1
CASSEVAVSTEAFF,TGTGCCAGCAGTGAAGTGGCAGTTTCCACTGAAGCTTTCTTT,NA,TRBV2,TRBJ1-1,NA
CAISESSGTAKETQYF,TGTGCCATCAGTGAGTCGAGTGGGACAGCCAAAGAGACCCAGTACTTC,few,TRBV10-3,TRBJ2-5,TRBD1
CASTPGRLSYEQYF,TGTGCCAGCACCCCGGGACGCCTTTCCTACGAGCAGTACTTC,NA,TRBV7-2,TRBJ2-7,NA
CASSQDPNALATQYF,TGTGCCAGCAGCCAGGACCCGAATGCCCTAGCAACGCAGTATTTT,few,TRBV7-2,TRBJ2-3,NA
CASSLWQGALNTEAFF,TGTGCCAGCAGTTTATGGCAGGGGGCTTTGAACACTGAAGCTTTCTTT,NA,TRBV28,TRBJ1-1,TRBD1
CSASGQEDNSPLHF,TGCAGTGCTAGTGGACAGGAAGATAATTCACCCCTCCACTTT,NA,TRBV20-1,TRBJ1-6,TRBD1
CATSDGSKPQHF,TGTGCCACCAGTGATGGGAGTAAGCCCCAGCATTTT,NA,TRBV24-1,TRBJ1-5,NA
CASSPSGGNTEAFF,TGTGCCAGCTCACCGTCCGGGGGGAACACTGAAGCTTTCTTT,NA,TRBV18,TRBJ1-1,NA
CASSFNGPGQPQHF,TGTGCCAGCAGTTTTAACGGTCCCGGTCAGCCCCAGCATTTT,NA,TRBV12-3/TRBV12-4,TRBJ1-5,NA
CASRPGTGSINEQYF,TGTGCCAGTAGGCCCGGGACAGGGAGCATCAACGAGCAGTACTTC,NA,TRBV19,TRBJ2-7,TRBD1
CASSPAYEQYF,TGTGCCAGCAGCCCAGCCTACGAGCAGTACTTC,NA,TRBV7-9,TRBJ2-7,NA
CASSARDRPYGYTF,TGTGCCAGCAGCGCCCGGGACAGGCCCTATGGCTACACCTTC,NA,TRBV11-3,TRBJ1-2,TRBD1
CASSYRNSPLHF,TGTGCCAGCAGTTACCGCAATTCACCCCTCCACTTT,few,TRBV6-5,TRBJ1-6,NA
CASSLRGASRTDTQYF,TGTGCCAGCAGCTTAAGGGGGGCCTCTCGCACAGATACGCAGTATTTT,once,TRBV7-3,TRBJ2-3,NA
CASSQDTGGVPYGYTF,TGCGCCAGCAGCCAAGATACAGGGGGCGTCCCCTATGGCTACACCTTC,NA,TRBV4-3,TRBJ1-2,TRBD1
CSARDAGRQNYGYAF,TGCAGTGCTAGAGACGCAGGGCGACAGAACTATGGCTACGCCTTC,NA,TRBV20-1,TRBJ1-2,NA
CASSDRVYYNSPLHF,TGTGCCAGCAGTGACAGGGTGTACTATAATTCACCCCTCCACTTT,NA,TRBV6-1,TRBJ1-6,NA
CAWKDAPGGYTF,TGTGCCTGGAAGGACGCCCCGGGGGGCTACACCTTC,NA,TRBV30,TRBJ1-2,NA
CASTRGDGRETQYF,TGTGCCAGCACCCGTGGGGACGGTAGAGAGACCCAGTACTTC,NA,TRBV28,TRBJ2-5,NA
CASGQAGIGSPLHF,TGCGCCAGCGGCCAGGCGGGGATTGGATCACCCCTCCACTTT,NA,TRBV10-2,TRBJ1-6,NA
CSATLRDRGTDTQYF,TGCAGTGCTACTCTACGGGACAGGGGTACAGATACGCAGTATTTT,NA,TRBV20-1,TRBJ2-3,TRBD1
CATRAGARGSSDTQYF,TGTGCCACCAGGGCAGGGGCCAGGGGATCGTCAGATACGCAGTATTTT,few,TRBV24-1,TRBJ2-3,NA